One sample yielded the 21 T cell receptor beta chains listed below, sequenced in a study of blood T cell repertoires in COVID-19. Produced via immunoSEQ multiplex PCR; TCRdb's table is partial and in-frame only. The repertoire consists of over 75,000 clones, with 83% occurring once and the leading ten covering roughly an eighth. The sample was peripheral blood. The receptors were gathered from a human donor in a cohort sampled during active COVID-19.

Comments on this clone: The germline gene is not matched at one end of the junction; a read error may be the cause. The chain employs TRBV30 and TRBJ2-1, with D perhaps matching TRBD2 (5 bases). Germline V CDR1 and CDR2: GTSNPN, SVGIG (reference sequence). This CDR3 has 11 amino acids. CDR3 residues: CAWSVKEDLLF. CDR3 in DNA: TGTGCCTGGAGTGTAAAGGAGGATCTACTCTTC.

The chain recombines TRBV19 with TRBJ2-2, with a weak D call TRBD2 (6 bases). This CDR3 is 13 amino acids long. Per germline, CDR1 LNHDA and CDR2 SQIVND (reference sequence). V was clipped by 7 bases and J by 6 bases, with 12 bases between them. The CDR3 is CASTPTSPGELFF. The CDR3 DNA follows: TGTGCCAGTACCCCGACTAGTCCCGGGGAGCTGTTTTTT. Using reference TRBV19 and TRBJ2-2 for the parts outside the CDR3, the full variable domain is DGGITQSPKYLFRKEGQNVTLSCEQNLNHDAMYWYRQDPGQGLRLIYYSQIVNDFQKGDIAEGYSVSREKKESFPLTVTSAQKNPTAFYLCASTPTSPGELFFGEGSRLTVL.

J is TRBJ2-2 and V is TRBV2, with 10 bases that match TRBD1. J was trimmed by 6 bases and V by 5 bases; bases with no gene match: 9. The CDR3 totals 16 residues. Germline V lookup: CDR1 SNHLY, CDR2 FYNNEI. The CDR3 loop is CASSYTGTGDPGELFF. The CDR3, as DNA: TGTGCCAGCAGTTATACCGGGACAGGGGACCCCGGGGAGCTGTTTTTT.

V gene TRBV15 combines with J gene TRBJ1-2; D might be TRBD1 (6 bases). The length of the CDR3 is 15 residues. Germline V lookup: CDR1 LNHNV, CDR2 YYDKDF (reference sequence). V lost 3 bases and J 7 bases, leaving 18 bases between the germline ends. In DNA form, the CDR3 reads TGTGCCACCAGCAGGGGAAGGGGGGGCGGATTTGGCTACACCTTC. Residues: CATSRGRGGGFGYTF.

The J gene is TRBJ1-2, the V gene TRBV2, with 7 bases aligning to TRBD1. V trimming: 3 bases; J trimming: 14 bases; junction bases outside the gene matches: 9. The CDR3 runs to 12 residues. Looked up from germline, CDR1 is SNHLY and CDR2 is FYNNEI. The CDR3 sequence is CASSDTGLGQTF. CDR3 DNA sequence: TGTGCCAGCAGTGATACGGGTTTGGGACAGACCTTC.

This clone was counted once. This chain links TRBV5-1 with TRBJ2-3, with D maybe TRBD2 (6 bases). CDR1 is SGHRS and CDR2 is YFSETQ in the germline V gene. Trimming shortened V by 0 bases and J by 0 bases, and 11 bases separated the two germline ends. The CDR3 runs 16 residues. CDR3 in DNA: TGCGCCAGCAGCTTGGATGGCGGGACTAGCACAGATACGCAGTATTTT. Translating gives CASSLDGGTSTDTQYF. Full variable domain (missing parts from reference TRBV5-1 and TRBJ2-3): KAGVTQTPRYLIKTRGQQVTLSCSPISGHRSVSWYQQTPGQGLQFLFEYFSETQRNKGNFPGRFSGRQFSNSRSEMNVSTLELGDSALYLCASSLDGGTSTDTQYFGPGTRLTVL.

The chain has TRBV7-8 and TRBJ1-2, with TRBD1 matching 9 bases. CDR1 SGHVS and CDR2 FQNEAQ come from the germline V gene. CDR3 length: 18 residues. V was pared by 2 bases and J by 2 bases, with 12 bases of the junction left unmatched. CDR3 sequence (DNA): TGTGCCAGCAGCTTAACCGGGACAGGGCTTCTAACCAACTATGGCTACACCTTC. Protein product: CASSLTGTGLLTNYGYTF.

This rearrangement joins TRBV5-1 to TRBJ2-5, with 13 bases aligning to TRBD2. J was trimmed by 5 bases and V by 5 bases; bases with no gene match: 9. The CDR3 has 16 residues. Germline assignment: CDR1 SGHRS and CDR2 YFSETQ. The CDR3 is CASRILTSGGAETQYF. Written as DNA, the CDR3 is TGCGCCAGCAGGATCCTAACTAGCGGGGGGGCGGAGACCCAGTACTTC.

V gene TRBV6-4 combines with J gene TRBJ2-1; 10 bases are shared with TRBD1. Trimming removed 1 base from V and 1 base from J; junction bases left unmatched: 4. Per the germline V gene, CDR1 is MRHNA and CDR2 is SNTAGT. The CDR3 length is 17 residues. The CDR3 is CASSDYPDRGSYNEQFF. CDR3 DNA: TGTGCCAGCAGTGACTATCCGGACAGGGGGTCCTACAATGAGCAGTTCTTC.

The CDR3 bases are TGTGCCAGCGGGACTAGTCAAGCAAAAACAGATACGCAGTATTTT. Translated, it gives CASGTSQAKTDTQYF. This sequence joins TRBV6-6 and TRBJ2-3; TRBD2 agrees at 8 bases. The CDR3 contains 15 residues. V gave up 8 bases and J gave up 3 bases; unmatched junction bases: 10. Germline CDR1 is MNHNY and CDR2 is SVGAGI (reference sequence).

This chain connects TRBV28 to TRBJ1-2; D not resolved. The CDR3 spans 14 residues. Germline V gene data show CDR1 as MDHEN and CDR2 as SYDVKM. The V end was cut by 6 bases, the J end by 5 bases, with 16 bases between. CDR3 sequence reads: CASSRFGIGYGYTF. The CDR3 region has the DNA TGTGCCAGCAGCCGCTTCGGGATAGGGTATGGCTACACCTTC.

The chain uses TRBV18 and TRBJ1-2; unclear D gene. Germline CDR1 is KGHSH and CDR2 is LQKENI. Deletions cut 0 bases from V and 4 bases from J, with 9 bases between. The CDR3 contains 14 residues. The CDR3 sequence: CASSPPSGSYGYTF. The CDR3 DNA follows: TGTGCCAGCTCACCACCGTCGGGTTCCTATGGCTACACCTTC.

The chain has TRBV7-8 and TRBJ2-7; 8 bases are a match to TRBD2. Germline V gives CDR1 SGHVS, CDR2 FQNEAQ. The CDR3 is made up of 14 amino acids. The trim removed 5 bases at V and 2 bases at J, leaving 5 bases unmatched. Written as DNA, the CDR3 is TGTGCCAGCAGCAATCCGACTAGCGCCTACGAGCAGTACTTC. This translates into CASSNPTSAYEQYF.

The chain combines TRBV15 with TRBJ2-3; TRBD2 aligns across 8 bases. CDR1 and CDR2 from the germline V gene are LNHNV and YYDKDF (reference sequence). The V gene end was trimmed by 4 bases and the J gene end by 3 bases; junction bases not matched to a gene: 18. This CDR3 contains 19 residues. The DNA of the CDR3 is TGTGCCACCAGCACCCCAGGAATCGCAGCGGGGGCAAGAACAGATACGCAGTATTTT. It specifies CATSTPGIAAGARTDTQYF.

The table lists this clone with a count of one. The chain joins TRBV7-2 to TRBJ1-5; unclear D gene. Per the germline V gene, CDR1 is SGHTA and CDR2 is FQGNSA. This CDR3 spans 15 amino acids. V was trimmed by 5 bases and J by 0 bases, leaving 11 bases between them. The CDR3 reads CASSPSASSNQPQHF. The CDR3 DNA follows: TGTGCCAGCAGCCCATCTGCGTCTAGCAATCAGCCCCAGCATTTT.

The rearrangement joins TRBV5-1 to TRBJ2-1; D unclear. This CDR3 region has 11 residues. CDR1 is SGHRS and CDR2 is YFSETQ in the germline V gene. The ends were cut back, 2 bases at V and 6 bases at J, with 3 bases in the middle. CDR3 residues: CASSFLNEQFF. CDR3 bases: TGCGCCAGCAGCTTCCTCAATGAGCAGTTCTTC.

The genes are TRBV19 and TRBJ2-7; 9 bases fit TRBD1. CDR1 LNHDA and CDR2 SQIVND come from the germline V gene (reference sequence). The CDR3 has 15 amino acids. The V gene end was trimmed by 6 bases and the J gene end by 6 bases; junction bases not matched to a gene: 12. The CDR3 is CASSRDRERLGEQYF. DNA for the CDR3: TGTGCCAGTAGCAGGGACAGGGAGAGGTTGGGCGAGCAGTACTTC.

The CDR3, as DNA: TGCGCCAGCAGCTTGCTTCCACTGAGCTCCTACAATGAGCAGTTCTTC. Translated, it gives CASSLLPLSSYNEQFF. This chain links TRBV5-1 with TRBJ2-1; D is undetermined. Per the germline V gene, CDR1 is SGHRS and CDR2 is YFSETQ. The CDR3 has 16 residues. Between the trimmed V and J ends, which lost 1 base and 0 bases, there was a span of 11 bases.

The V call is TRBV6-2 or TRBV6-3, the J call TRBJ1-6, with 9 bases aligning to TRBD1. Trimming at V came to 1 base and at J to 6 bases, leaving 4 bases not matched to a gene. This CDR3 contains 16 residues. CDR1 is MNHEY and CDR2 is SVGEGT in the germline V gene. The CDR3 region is CASSYFGQGINSPLHF. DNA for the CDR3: TGTGCCAGCAGTTACTTTGGACAGGGGATTAATTCACCCCTCCACTTT.

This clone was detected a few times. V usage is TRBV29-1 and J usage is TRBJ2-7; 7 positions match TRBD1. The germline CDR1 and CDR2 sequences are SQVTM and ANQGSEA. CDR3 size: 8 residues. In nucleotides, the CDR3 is TGCAGCATAAGGACAGGCTCGGTC. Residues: CSIRTGSV.

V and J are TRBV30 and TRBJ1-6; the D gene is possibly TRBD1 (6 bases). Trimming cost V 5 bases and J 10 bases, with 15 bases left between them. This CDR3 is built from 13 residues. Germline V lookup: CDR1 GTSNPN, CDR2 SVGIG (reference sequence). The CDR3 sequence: CAWDQGPESPLHF. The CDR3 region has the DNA TGTGCCTGGGACCAGGGGCCGGAATCACCCCTCCACTTT.